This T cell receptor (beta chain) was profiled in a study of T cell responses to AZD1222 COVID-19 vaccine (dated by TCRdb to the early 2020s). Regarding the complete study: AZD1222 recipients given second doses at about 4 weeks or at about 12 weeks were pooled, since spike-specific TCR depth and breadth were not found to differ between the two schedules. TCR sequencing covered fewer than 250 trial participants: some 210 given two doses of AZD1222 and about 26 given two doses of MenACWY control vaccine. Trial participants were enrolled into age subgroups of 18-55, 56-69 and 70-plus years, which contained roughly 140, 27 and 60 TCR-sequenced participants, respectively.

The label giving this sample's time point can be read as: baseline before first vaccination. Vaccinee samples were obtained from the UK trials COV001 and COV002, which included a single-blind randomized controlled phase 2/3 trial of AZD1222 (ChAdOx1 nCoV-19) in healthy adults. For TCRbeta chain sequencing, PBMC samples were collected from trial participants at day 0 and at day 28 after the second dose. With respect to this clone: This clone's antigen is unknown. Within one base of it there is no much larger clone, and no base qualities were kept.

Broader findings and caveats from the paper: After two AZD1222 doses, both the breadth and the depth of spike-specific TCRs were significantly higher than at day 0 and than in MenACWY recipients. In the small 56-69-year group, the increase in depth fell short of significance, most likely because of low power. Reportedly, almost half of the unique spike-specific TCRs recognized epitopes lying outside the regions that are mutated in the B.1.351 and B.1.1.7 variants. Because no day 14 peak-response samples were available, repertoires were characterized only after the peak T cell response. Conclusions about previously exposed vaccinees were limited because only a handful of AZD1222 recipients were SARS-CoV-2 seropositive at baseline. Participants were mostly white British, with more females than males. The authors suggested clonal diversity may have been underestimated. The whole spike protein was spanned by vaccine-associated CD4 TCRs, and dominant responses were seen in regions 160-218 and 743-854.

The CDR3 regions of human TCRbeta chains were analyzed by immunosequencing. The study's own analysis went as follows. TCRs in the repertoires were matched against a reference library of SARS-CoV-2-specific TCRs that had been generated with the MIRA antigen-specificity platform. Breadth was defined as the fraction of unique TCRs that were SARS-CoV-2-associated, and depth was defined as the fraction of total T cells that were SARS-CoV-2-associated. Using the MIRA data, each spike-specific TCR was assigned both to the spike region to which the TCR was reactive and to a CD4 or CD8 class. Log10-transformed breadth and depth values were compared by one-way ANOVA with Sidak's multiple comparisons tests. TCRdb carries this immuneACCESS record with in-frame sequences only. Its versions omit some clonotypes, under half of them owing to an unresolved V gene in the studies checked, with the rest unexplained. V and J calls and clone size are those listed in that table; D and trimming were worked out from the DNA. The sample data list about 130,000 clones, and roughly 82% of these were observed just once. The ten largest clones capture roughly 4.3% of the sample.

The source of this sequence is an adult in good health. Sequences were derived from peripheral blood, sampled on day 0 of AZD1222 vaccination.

The nucleotides are TGTGCCATCAGTGAGTGGGACGGAACCTACGAGCAGTACTTC. It specifies CAISEWDGTYEQYF. The sequence joins TRBV10-3 to TRBJ2-7; the D gene cannot be resolved beyond TRBD1 or TRBD2, each matching 5 bases. The germline ends are 9 bases apart after V is trimmed by 1 base and J by 2 bases. The CDR3 holds 14 amino acids from the cysteine to the phenylalanine. The sequence is cut down to CDR3 DNA, 42 bases in frame from base 1. For CDR1 and CDR2, the germline V gene lists ENHRY and SYGVKD.